This T cell receptor (beta chain) was identified in a study of shared clonotypes between healthy human individuals. Overall study context: Used for every donor were three CD4 naive, three CD4 memory, two CD8 naive and one CD8 memory plate. Broader study findings: Clonotypes not shared had lower generation probabilities than those common to all four donors.

Only Caucasian adults living in Nashville, Tennessee served as donors. Naive CD4+ cells were CD45RA-selected; the remaining cells were memory. As to this clone: The antigen is undetermined.

Sequencing was performed with immunoSEQ multiplex PCR; in TCRdb, only in-frame clones are kept and a portion is missing. Of roughly 2.2 million clones in the sample, 92% were seen once. This CDR3 is built from 18 residues. After removal of 6 bases from V and 4 bases from J, the junction contained 18 bases not matched to a gene. Per the germline V gene, CDR1 is SEHNR and CDR2 is FQNEAQ (reference sequence). Sequencing was carried out using naive CD4+ T cells from PBMCs. The subset denotes: CD45RA+ positively selected. This TCR was recovered from a man aged 18-30 years in good health. Some clones in this sample may be carry-over from other donors' samples. The genes are TRBV7-9 and TRBJ1-1; 9 bases are a match to TRBD1. CDR3 sequence reads: CASSRSGTGFGLGTEAFF. Written as DNA, the CDR3 is TGTGCCAGCAGTCGTTCCGGGACAGGGTTTGGGCTGGGCACTGAAGCTTTCTTT.